This T cell receptor beta chain was captured by sequencing in a study of PD-1 blockade in classical Hodgkin lymphoma. Study at large: Intravenous nivolumab at 3 mg/kg was given to patients every 2 weeks.

There was relapse after autologous stem cell transplantation in every patient, and there was variation in brentuximab vedotin exposure. About this clone: Its antigen is as yet unknown.

With 5 bases clipped from V and 0 bases from J, the junction kept 2 bases outside the gene matches. Germline-derived CDR1 and CDR2 are MNHEY and SVGAGI. This CDR3 has 15 amino acids. TCRdb's copy holds only in-frame clones and misses some; the assay was immunoSEQ multiplex PCR. Of 25,000 to 35,000 clones in the sample, under 70% are singletons; the top ten hold around 15%. The study, taken as a whole, reports: At baseline, newly diagnosed patients reportedly showed less TCR diversity than healthy donors.

The specimen was peripheral blood mononuclear cells (PBMCs), collected before the second cycle of nivolumab. The clonotype originates from a human donor with classical Hodgkin lymphoma. The rearrangement links TRBV6-5 to TRBJ1-1; 11 bases map to TRBD1. CDR3 sequence reads: CASSMDRGLNTEAFF. DNA of the CDR3: TGTGCCAGCAGTATGGACAGGGGGCTGAACACTGAAGCTTTCTTT.